These T cell receptor beta chains were read from a single sample in a study of CD8+ T cells in alopecia areata. Sequencing used immunoSEQ multiplex PCR; TCRdb keeps in-frame clones, though not all of them. The sample records 110,000 to 150,000 clones, roughly four fifths being singletons. Sequences were derived from CD8+ T cells sorted from blood, sampled at week 4, from a patient treated with tofacitinib. The receptors here all came from a human donor with alopecia areata. Both conserved end residues are part of each CDR3. D genes are given only for firm matches.

TRBJ2-5	TRBD2	TRBV5-1	CASSPGTSEKETQYF
TRBJ1-3	-	TRBV29-1	CSVEQGREPSGNTIYF
TRBJ2-6	-	TRBV6-5	CASSSRTANVLTF
TRBJ2-7	TRBD1	TRBV5-6	CASSGGQGVYEQYF
TRBJ2-7	TRBD1	TRBV11-2	CASSGPGQGLYEQYF
TRBJ2-1	TRBD2	TRBV29-1	CSVTSGGSFNEQFF
TRBJ2-7	TRBD1	TRBV4-1	CASSSRDSFYEQYF
TRBJ1-2	TRBD1	TRBV27	CASSSHGTALYGYTF
TRBJ2-3	TRBD1	TRBV7-9	CASSRRTGPDTQYF
TRBJ1-1	-	TRBV19	CASSPGLTNTEAFF
TRBJ2-3	-	TRBV27	CASSWRVTDTQYF
TRBJ1-1	-	TRBV30	CAWSVSGGTEAFF
TRBJ2-7	TRBD2	TRBV4-3	CASSQDLLAGGPGEYF
TRBJ1-2	TRBD1	TRBV19	CASTRQTGGFRANYGYTF
TRBJ2-2	-	TRBV7-9	CASSLALPPNTGELFF
TRBJ1-5	-	TRBV7-9	CASSFGVSQPQHF
TRBJ2-6	-	TRBV5-6	CASTGWGTGANVLTF
TRBJ2-7	TRBD1	TRBV4-1	CASSHGQDGSYEQYF
TRBJ1-1	-	TRBV29-1	CSVPAANTEAFF
TRBJ2-7	-	TRBV11-2	CASSLNYEQYF
TRBJ1-4	-	TRBV9	CASSRTGSNEKLFF
TRBJ1-4	TRBD1	TRBV7-9	CASSIYRGHAVTNEKLFF
TRBJ2-1	TRBD2	TRBV5-4	CASSPGLAGGLDEQFF
TRBJ2-7	-	TRBV29-1	CSVVVDTRLGQYF
TRBJ1-2	-	TRBV29-1	CSVVTGVGGYTF
TRBJ1-4	-	TRBV19	CASRIGGLSSEKLFF
TRBJ2-5	-	TRBV25-1	CASSASRPGTQYF
TRBJ2-2	TRBD2	TRBV13	CASSPPGLVGTGELFF
TRBJ2-3	TRBD2	TRBV2	CASSPPGLAGTDTQYF
TRBJ2-3	TRBD1	TRBV9	CASSVTGVGDTQYF
TRBJ2-7	TRBD2	TRBV7-7	CASSVTSGNSYEQYF
TRBJ1-3	TRBD1	TRBV13	CASSMTGLSGNTIYF
TRBJ1-1	-	TRBV5-4	CASSRTANTEAFF